The 13 T cell receptor beta chains listed next were all sequenced from one sample in a study of CD8+CD57+ T cells in acquired aplastic anemia. Template material for TCR beta VDJ and CDR3 profiling consisted of genomic DNA. TCRdb reanalysed the reads using MiXCR and keeps one entry per CDR3 protein. The repertoire holds hundreds of thousands of distinct CDR3 sequences, with 65% to 80% as singletons. Sequencing used sorted CD4+, CD8+, or CD8+CD57+ T cells (not recorded which) from PBMCs. Source of these receptors: a human donor in good health, serving as a control.

The chain couples TRBV30 to TRBJ1-2; D remains ambiguous. CDR3 length: 13 amino acids. With 8 bases removed from V and 6 bases from J, the gap between germline ends came to 19 bases. CDR1 and CDR2 (germline): GTSNPN, SVGIG (reference sequence). CDR3 sequence: CAARKRLQDGYTF. CDR3 nucleotides: TGTGCCGCTCGTAAGCGCCTTCAGGATGGCTACACCTTC.

In this sample, this clonotype turned up a few times. This chain connects TRBV18 to TRBJ2-3, with 7 bases matching TRBD1. The V gene end was trimmed by 4 bases and the J gene end by 1 base; junction bases not matched to a gene: 5. Per germline, CDR1 KGHSH and CDR2 LQKENI. The CDR3 length is 15 residues. This CDR3 is CASSQPGQRTDTQYF. The CDR3 DNA reads as TGTGCCAGCTCACAACCGGGACAGCGCACAGATACGCAGTATTTT.

This clonotype appeared many times. The V and J genes are TRBV6-4 and TRBJ1-2; D unresolved. The germline CDR1 and CDR2 sequences are MRHNA and SNTAGT. V was cut by 3 bases and J by 8 bases, with 13 bases left in between. This CDR3 is 13 amino acids long. CDR3 amino acids: CASSERWAPGYTF. The DNA of the CDR3 is TGTGCCAGCAGTGAGCGATGGGCCCCCGGCTACACCTTC.

V gene TRBV7-9 combines with J gene TRBJ1-6; the D is unclear. CDR1 SEHNR and CDR2 FQNEAQ come from the germline V gene (reference sequence). Trimming stripped 5 bases from V and 6 bases from J, with 8 bases between. The CDR3 contains 13 residues. CDR3 sequence: CASSPLGNSPLHF. The CDR3 DNA reads as TGTGCCAGCAGCCCCCTCGGTAATTCACCCCTCCACTTT.

This clonotype was recorded at least ten times. This chain joins TRBV7-2 and TRBJ2-4; no firm D call. The V gene lost 2 bases and the J gene lost 11 bases, with 7 bases spanning the gap. The CDR3 consists of 11 residues. CDR1 and CDR2 from the germline V gene are SGHTA and FQGNSA. The DNA of the CDR3 is TGTGCCAGCAGCTTAAGGCTCTTTCAGTACTTC. Encoded protein: CASSLRLFQYF.

The table lists this clonotype with many counts. The rearrangement links TRBV3-1 to TRBJ2-6; maybe TRBD1 (5 bases). Germline CDR1 reads LGHDT; CDR2 reads YNNKEL (reference sequence). The CDR3 runs 18 residues. The V end lost 2 bases, the J end lost 1 base, and 15 bases lay between the germline ends. Here the CDR3 DNA reads TGTGCCAGCAGCCAAATAAGATCTCACAGGTCTGGGGCCAACGTCCTGACTTTC. Residues: CASSQIRSHRSGANVLTF.

This chain links TRBV12-3 or TRBV12-4 with TRBJ1-2, with D perhaps TRBD1 (5 bases). V was shortened by 3 bases and J by 5 bases, with 10 bases between the two germline ends. This CDR3 comprises 13 residues. The CDR3: CASSFDRGYGYTF. DNA of the CDR3: TGTGCCAGCAGTTTCGACAGAGGGTATGGCTACACCTTC.

J is TRBJ2-5 and V is TRBV6-5, with 8 bases aligning to TRBD1. The trim removed 2 bases at V and 4 bases at J, leaving 3 bases unmatched. The CDR3 is made up of 14 amino acids. Germline CDR1 is MNHEY and CDR2 is SVGAGI. The CDR3 nucleotides are TGTGCCAGCAGTTACGCAGGGGGCCTAGAGACCCAGTACTTC. It is translated as CASSYAGGLETQYF.

This clonotype was seen more than once but under ten times. V and J are TRBV12-3 or TRBV12-4 and TRBJ2-6; 7 bases map to TRBD1. The V gene end was trimmed by 5 bases and the J gene end by 0 bases; junction bases not matched to a gene: 10. The CDR3 runs to 18 residues. This CDR3 reads CASSPHRTGNSGANVLTF. The CDR3 DNA follows: TGTGCCAGCAGTCCCCACAGGACAGGAAACTCTGGGGCCAACGTCCTGACTTTC.

The V gene is TRBV5-1, the J gene TRBJ2-1; D may be TRBD1 (6 bases). Trimming shortened V by 2 bases and J by 7 bases, and 19 bases separated the two germline ends. This CDR3 has 16 amino acids. Germline CDR1 is SGHRS and CDR2 is YFSETQ. CDR3 loop: CASSLFGGLGQNEQFF. The CDR3 bases are TGCGCCAGCAGCTTATTTGGGGGCCTTGGCCAGAATGAGCAGTTCTTC.

On this clonotype itself: Without the conserved terminal phenylalanine or tryptophan, this CDR3 likely stems from a read error. V usage is TRBV7-2 and J usage is TRBJ2-3, with 7 positions matching TRBD1. From germline, CDR1 is SGHTA and CDR2 FQGNSA. The CDR3 is 14 amino acids. Trimming took 6 bases from V and 11 from J; bases not matched to a gene: 14. CDR3 loop: CASSLGSGRGKQYL. CDR3 nucleotides: TGTGCCAGCAGTTTGGGCTCCGGCAGGGGGAAGCAGTATCTT.

The chain has TRBV19 and TRBJ2-7, with D tentatively TRBD1 (5 bases). The germline V and J ends were trimmed by 3 bases and 3 bases, with 21 bases remaining between them. Germline V gene lookup returns CDR1 LNHDA and CDR2 SQIVND (reference sequence). The CDR3 runs to 17 residues. CDR3 sequence reads: CASSIRLGRRTVYEQYF. CDR3 sequence (DNA): TGTGCCAGTAGTATTCGTTTGGGGCGACGAACGGTCTACGAGCAGTACTTC.

This clonotype was counted at least ten times. The chain links TRBV20-1 to TRBJ2-5; the match to TRBD2 covers 9 bases. CDR3 length equals 13 residues. Trimming removed 7 bases from V and 1 base from J; junction bases left unmatched: 4. The germline gives CDR1 DFQATT, CDR2 SNEGSKA (reference sequence). This CDR3 reads CSVASGIQETQYF. CDR3 coding DNA: TGCAGTGTCGCTAGCGGGATCCAAGAGACCCAGTACTTC.